The TCR beta chain under discussion was sequenced for a study of T cell responses to AZD1222 COVID-19 vaccine. Regarding the study as a whole: Spike-specific TCR repertoires showed rising breadth and depth after two AZD1222 doses. It was only after the peak T cell response that any repertoires were sampled. Among AZD1222 vaccinees, only six were seropositive at baseline.

With respect to this clone: Its antigen is unidentified.

The protocol was immunoSEQ multiplex PCR, while the TCRdb copy is restricted to in-frame clones and leaves out a portion. The sample carries roughly 130,000 clones, around 90% recorded once. The CDR3 sequence is 13 residues long. Germline CDR1 and CDR2: LNHDA and SQIVND (reference sequence). Trimming cost V 11 bases and J 6 bases; bases outside gene matches: 8. The chain combines TRBV19 with TRBJ2-1, with TRBD2 matching 9 bases. This clonotype was sampled from an adult in good health. This specimen was peripheral blood, taken on day 0 of MenACWY control vaccination. The chain's CDR3 is CAGLASGGNEQFF. CDR3 in DNA: TGTGCCGGACTAGCGAGCGGAGGCAATGAGCAGTTCTTC.